This T cell receptor (beta chain) emerged from a study of blood T cell repertoires in COVID-19. On the study more broadly: The United States, Italy and Spain supplied acute and convalescent COVID-19 samples. In each case, the material was cDNA or gDNA derived from T cells, B-cell-depleted T cells, or PBMCs.

TCRdb's copy holds only in-frame clones and misses some; the assay was immunoSEQ multiplex PCR. The table records about 170,000 clones, 80% to 85% of them present only once. This clone appeared once. Per the germline V gene, CDR1 is SGHDT and CDR2 is YYEEEE. The CDR3 spans 15 residues. After removal of 0 bases from V and 6 bases from J, the junction contained 4 bases not matched to a gene. The V gene is TRBV5-6, the J gene TRBJ1-1; TRBD1 aligns across 11 bases. The clonotype originates from a woman older than 75 with active or convalescent COVID-19. The source material was peripheral blood. CDR3 bases: TGTGCCAGCAGCTTGGTCGGACAGGGGGCCGCTGAAGCTTTCTTT. Its protein is CASSLVGQGAAEAFF.